The present TCR beta chain was sequenced within a study of CD8 T cells in ankylosing spondylitis. TCRdb re-derived calls from the 5' RACE reads in MiXCR, one entry per CDR3 protein. The data show under 250,000 distinct CDR3 sequences, with roughly a third seen just once and roughly 4.2% held by the top ten. This clonotype was counted only a few times. The ends lost 5 bases at V and 8 bases at J; junction bases unmatched: 5. Germline CDR1 reads SGHVS; CDR2 reads FNYEAQ. The CDR3 sequence is 13 residues long. Sequencing input: blood, either unsorted or a sorted T cell fraction (not recorded which). The receptor comes from a male donor with ankylosing spondylitis or in good health (not recorded which). The chain recombines TRBV7-6 with TRBJ2-1, with TRBD2 matching 8 bases. CDR3 sequence: CASSTRTSHEQFF. The DNA for the CDR3 is TGTGCCAGCAGCACCCGGACTAGCCATGAGCAGTTCTTC.